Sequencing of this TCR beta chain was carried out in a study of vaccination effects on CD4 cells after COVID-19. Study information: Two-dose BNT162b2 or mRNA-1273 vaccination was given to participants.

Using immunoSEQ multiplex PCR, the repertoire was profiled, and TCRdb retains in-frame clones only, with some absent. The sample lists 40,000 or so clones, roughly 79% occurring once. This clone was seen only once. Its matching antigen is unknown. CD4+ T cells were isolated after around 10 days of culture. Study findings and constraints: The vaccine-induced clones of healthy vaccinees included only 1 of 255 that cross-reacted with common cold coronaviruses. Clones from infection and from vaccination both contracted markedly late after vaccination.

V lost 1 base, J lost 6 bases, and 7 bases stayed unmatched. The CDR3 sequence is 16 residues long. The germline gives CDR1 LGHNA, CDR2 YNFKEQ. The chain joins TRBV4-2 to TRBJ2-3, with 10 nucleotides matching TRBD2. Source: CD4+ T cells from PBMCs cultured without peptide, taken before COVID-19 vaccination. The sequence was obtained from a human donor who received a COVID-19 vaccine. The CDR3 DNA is TGTGCCAGCAGCCAAGGGTCTAGCGGGAGAGGGGATACGCAGTATTTT. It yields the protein CASSQGSSGRGDTQYF.